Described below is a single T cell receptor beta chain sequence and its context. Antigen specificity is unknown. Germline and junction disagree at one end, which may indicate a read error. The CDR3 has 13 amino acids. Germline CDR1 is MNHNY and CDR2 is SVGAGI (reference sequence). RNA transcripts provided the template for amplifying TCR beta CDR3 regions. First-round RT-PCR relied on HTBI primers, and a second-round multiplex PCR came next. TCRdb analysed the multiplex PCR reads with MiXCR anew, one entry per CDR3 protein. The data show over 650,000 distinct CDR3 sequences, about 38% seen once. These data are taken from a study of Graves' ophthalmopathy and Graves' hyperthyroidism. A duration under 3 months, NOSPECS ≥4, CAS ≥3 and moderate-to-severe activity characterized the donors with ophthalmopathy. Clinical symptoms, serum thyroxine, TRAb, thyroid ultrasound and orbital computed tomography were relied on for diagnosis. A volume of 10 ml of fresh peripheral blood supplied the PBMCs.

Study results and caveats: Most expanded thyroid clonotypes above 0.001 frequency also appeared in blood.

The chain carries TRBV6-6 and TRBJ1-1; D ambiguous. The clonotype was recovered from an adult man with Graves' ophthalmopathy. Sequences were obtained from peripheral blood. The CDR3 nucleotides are TGTGTCAGCAGTGTTGGGGTTAACACTGAAGCTTTCTTT. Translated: CVSSVGVNTEAFF.